The clone carrying this T cell receptor beta chain was counted at least ten times. The CDR3 runs to 14 residues. Germline CDR1 SGHVS, CDR2 FNYEAQ. V was cut by 5 bases and J by 1 base, with 9 bases left in between. This sample was included in a study of neurological immune-mediated disorders. Stored at -80 C, 2 million PBMCs were the source of the unsorted libraries. A single record per CDR3 protein comes from TCRdb applying MiXCR to the 5' RACE reads. Here the sample spans over 35,000 distinct CDR3 sequences, around 4% being singletons. V usage is TRBV7-6 and J usage is TRBJ1-3; D gene ambiguous. Sequences were obtained from PBMCs. This sequence was found in a woman aged 55-75 years with multiple sclerosis. CDR3 bases: TGTGCCAGCAGCCCCGGTTTATCTGGAAACACCATATATTTT. This translates into CASSPGLSGNTIYF.